These 29 T cell receptor beta chains were sequenced from one sample in a study of T cell responses to AZD1222 COVID-19 vaccine. Data came from immunoSEQ multiplex PCR; TCRdb stores just in-frame clones and leaves some out. This table holds about 150,000 clones, 90% found once. Sequenced material: peripheral blood, taken on day 0 of AZD1222 vaccination. The receptors come from an adult in good health.

The chain carries TRBV10-1 and TRBJ2-5; no clear D gene. Trimming cost V 4 bases and J 4 bases, with 10 bases left between them. Germline V CDR1 and CDR2: WNHNN, SYGVQD (reference sequence). The CDR3 extends over 13 amino acids. The DNA of the CDR3 is TGCGCCAGCAGTGGCCGGCCAGGAGAGACCCAGTACTTC. Protein: CASSGRPGETQYF.

The chain couples TRBV19 to TRBJ2-1; 8 bases agree with TRBD2. J gave up 3 bases and V 5 bases, and 6 bases lay outside the gene matches. CDR1 and CDR2 (germline): LNHDA, SQIVND (reference sequence). CDR3 size: 15 residues. CDR3 coding DNA: TGTGCCAGTAGTGCGGCGGGGGGCATCTACAATGAGCAGTTCTTC. Its translation is CASSAAGGIYNEQFF.

The gene calls are TRBV20-1 and TRBJ1-2, with D possibly being TRBD1 (5 bases). The V end lost 3 bases, the J end lost 8 bases, and 13 bases lay between the germline ends. Germline V gene data show CDR1 as DFQATT and CDR2 as SNEGSKA (reference sequence). The length of the CDR3 is 12 residues. This chain's CDR3 is CSASSSRVGYTF. CDR3 in DNA: TGCAGTGCTAGTTCATCCAGGGTAGGCTACACCTTC.

V gene TRBV28 combines with J gene TRBJ1-5, with TRBD1 as a possible D gene (5 bases). The germline V and J ends were trimmed by 1 base and 0 bases, with 10 bases remaining between them. The CDR3 is made up of 16 amino acids. CDR1 and CDR2 (germline): MDHEN, SYDVKM. The CDR3 sequence is CASSLLGPYSNQPQHF. Here the CDR3 DNA reads TGTGCCAGCAGTTTATTGGGACCTTATAGCAATCAGCCCCAGCATTTT. The whole variable domain, filled in from reference TRBV28 and TRBJ1-5, reads DVKVTQSSRYLVKRTGEKVFLECVQDMDHENMFWYRQDPGLGLRLIYFSYDVKMKEKGDIPEGYSVSREKKERFSLILESASTNQTSMYLCASSLLGPYSNQPQHFGDGTRLSIL.

The CDR3 region has the DNA TGTGCCAGCAGCTCCCGGGACTCGGCCTTCTTAGAGACCCAGTACTTC. Protein: CASSSRDSAFLETQYF. The genes are TRBV7-8 and TRBJ2-5, with D perhaps matching TRBD2 (6 bases). The CDR3 is made up of 16 amino acids. V was pared by 4 bases and J by 4 bases, with 19 bases between. Germline CDR1 reads SGHVS; CDR2 reads FQNEAQ.

The rearrangement joins TRBV4-3 to TRBJ1-2, with D hard to call. Between the trimmed V and J ends, which lost 0 bases and 0 bases, there was a span of 8 bases. The germline gives CDR1 LGHNA, CDR2 YSLEER. The CDR3 has 15 amino acids. The CDR3 DNA reads TGCGCCAGCAGCCAAGATTTATATGCTAACTATGGCTACACCTTC. Residues: CASSQDLYANYGYTF.

The chain couples TRBV11-2 to TRBJ1-1; possibly TRBD1 for D (5 bases). Trimming shortened V by 5 bases and J by 4 bases, and 14 bases separated the two germline ends. The CDR3 totals 14 residues. The germline V gene has CDR1 SGHAT and CDR2 FQNNGV. This CDR3 reads CASSPGGVGTEAFF. The CDR3 nucleotides are TGTGCCAGCAGCCCCGGGGGAGTGGGCACTGAAGCTTTCTTT.

The chain carries TRBV28 and TRBJ1-5; 7 bases agree with TRBD1. Germline-derived CDR1 and CDR2 are MDHEN and SYDVKM. CDR3 length: 18 residues. The junction had 13 bases not matched to a gene; V was cut back by 4 bases and J by 1 base. CDR3 coding DNA: TGTGCCAGCAGTTCCCCGACAGGGATCCCTCCAAGCAATCAGCCCCAGCATTTT. It encodes CASSSPTGIPPSNQPQHF. The full variable domain, rest sourced from reference TRBV28 and TRBJ1-5, is DVKVTQSSRYLVKRTGEKVFLECVQDMDHENMFWYRQDPGLGLRLIYFSYDVKMKEKGDIPEGYSVSREKKERFSLILESASTNQTSMYLCASSSPTGIPPSNQPQHFGDGTRLSIL.

This chain links TRBV7-8 with TRBJ1-5; 7 bases agree with TRBD1. Losses at the gene ends were 0 bases for V and 3 bases for J; bases not matched to a gene: 5. CDR3 size: 16 residues. The germline gives CDR1 SGHVS, CDR2 FQNEAQ. The CDR3 DNA sequence: TGTGCCAGCAGCTTAGCACTGACAGGGCACAATCAGCCCCAGCATTTT. This gives the protein CASSLALTGHNQPQHF.

The chain links TRBV5-4 to TRBJ2-2, with 9 bases matching TRBD2. The CDR3 is made up of 18 amino acids. The V gene end was trimmed by 3 bases and the J gene end by 2 bases; junction bases not matched to a gene: 11. Germline loops: CDR1 SGHNT, CDR2 YYREEE (reference sequence). The CDR3 loop reads CASSSLLAGVTNTGELFF. For the CDR3, the DNA is TGTGCCAGCAGCTCCCTTTTAGCGGGGGTGACCAACACCGGGGAGCTGTTTTTT.

The gene calls are TRBV5-4 and TRBJ2-2, with TRBD1 matching 7 bases. Trimming cost V 3 bases and J 3 bases; bases outside gene matches: 8. Germline V gene sequence: CDR1 SGHNT, CDR2 YYREEE (reference sequence). There are 16 residues in the CDR3. The CDR3 bases are TGTGCCAGCAGCTATAAAACAGGGGATTACACCGGGGAGCTGTTTTTT. Protein: CASSYKTGDYTGELFF.

V is TRBV18 and J is TRBJ1-1; D may be TRBD1 (6 bases). Trimming took 3 bases from V and 5 from J, leaving 13 bases between them. In germline, CDR1 is KGHSH, CDR2 LQKENI. CDR3 length: 14 residues. CDR3 amino acids: CASSPLYRETEAFF. The DNA for the CDR3 is TGTGCCAGCTCACCCTTATACAGGGAAACTGAAGCTTTCTTT.

Turning to this clone: This same CDR3 is encoded by further DNA sequences in the sample. The CDR3 spells CASSVGGDGYTF. The DNA of the CDR3 is TGTGCCAGCAGCGTTGGGGGGGATGGCTACACCTTC. The V and J genes are TRBV9 and TRBJ1-2; D possibly corresponds to TRBD1 (5 bases). This CDR3 is built from 12 residues. Trimming left V 2 bases short and J 6 bases short, with 8 bases between. Germline CDR1 SGDLS, CDR2 YYNGEE.

The gene calls are TRBV20-1 and TRBJ2-1; tentatively, D is TRBD1 (6 bases). Germline assignment: CDR1 DFQATT and CDR2 SNEGSKA (reference sequence). The germline V and J ends were trimmed by 6 bases and 6 bases, with 9 bases remaining between them. This CDR3 region has 11 residues. CDR3 loop: CSARGINEQFF. The CDR3 nucleotides read TGCAGTGCGAGGGGGATCAATGAGCAGTTCTTC.

The rearrangement joins TRBV7-9 to TRBJ1-3; no clear D. Trimming left V 3 bases short and J 6 bases short, with 6 bases between. Per the germline V gene, CDR1 is SEHNR and CDR2 is FQNEAQ (reference sequence). The CDR3 length is 12 residues. The CDR3 coding sequence is TGTGCCAGCAGCTTTGGCGCAAACACCATATATTTT. This encodes CASSFGANTIYF.

The chain couples TRBV30 to TRBJ2-7; D not certain. The germline V gene encodes CDR1 GTSNPN and CDR2 SVGIG (reference sequence). V was pared by 3 bases and J by 2 bases, with 11 bases between. This CDR3 is built from 13 residues. As DNA, the CDR3 is TGTGCCTGGAGCGTAGACTGGACCTACGAGCAGTACTTC. It codes for CAWSVDWTYEQYF.

The chain carries TRBV19 and TRBJ1-3, with D possibly matching TRBD1 (5 bases). This CDR3 has 16 amino acids. The germline V gene encodes CDR1 LNHDA and CDR2 SQIVND (reference sequence). The germline V and J ends were trimmed by 5 bases and 0 bases, with 14 bases remaining between them. The CDR3 region is CASSVAGVRSGNTIYF. CDR3 nucleotide sequence: TGTGCCAGTAGTGTCGCGGGGGTCCGCTCTGGAAACACCATATATTTT.

The V gene is TRBV11-3, the J gene TRBJ2-2; a possible D gene is TRBD1 (5 bases). Trimming removed 1 base at V and 2 bases at J, with 8 bases between. Germline V gene lookup returns CDR1 SGHNT and CDR2 YENEEA. This CDR3 contains 15 residues. CDR3 DNA: TGTGCCAGCAGCTTAGGGCAGGGAAACACCGGGGAGCTGTTTTTT. Encoded protein: CASSLGQGNTGELFF.

The chain is built from TRBV7-2 and TRBJ1-2, with a possible D match to TRBD1 (5 bases). The V gene lost 2 bases and the J gene lost 0 bases, with 13 bases spanning the gap. Looked up from germline, CDR1 is SGHTA and CDR2 is FQGNSA. This CDR3 spans 16 amino acids. CDR3 nucleotide sequence: TGTGCCAGCAGCTTAATCCCGGTAGGGGCTAACTATGGCTACACCTTC. Residues: CASSLIPVGANYGYTF.

The chain is built from TRBV6-2 or TRBV6-3 and TRBJ2-1; 8 bases fit TRBD1. CDR1 MNHEY and CDR2 SVGEGT come from the germline V gene. Trimming at V came to 6 bases and at J to 3 bases, leaving 7 bases not matched to a gene. CDR3 size: 15 residues. In DNA, the CDR3 is TGTGCCAGCAGGCCTTGGGGACAGGTCTACAATGAGCAGTTCTTC. Its protein is CASRPWGQVYNEQFF.

The chain has TRBV2 and TRBJ1-1, with D possibly being TRBD1 (5 bases). Germline V gene data show CDR1 as SNHLY and CDR2 as FYNNEI. The CDR3 is made up of 15 amino acids. Trimming took 6 bases from V and 0 from J, leaving 14 bases between them. CDR3 residues: CASSARGGVNTEAFF. The CDR3 DNA is TGTGCCAGCAGCGCGAGGGGTGGGGTGAACACTGAAGCTTTCTTT.

The V gene is TRBV28, the J gene TRBJ1-5, with a tentative D call TRBD1 (5 bases). V shed 3 bases and J shed 2 bases, with 8 bases lying between them. CDR3 length equals 14 residues. Germline loops: CDR1 MDHEN, CDR2 SYDVKM. In DNA form, the CDR3 reads TGTGCCAGCAGTTTGGGCAGGGGCAATCAGCCCCAGCATTTT. Amino acids: CASSLGRGNQPQHF.

The J gene is TRBJ2-7, the V gene TRBV5-1; the match to TRBD1 covers 11 bases. The CDR3 is 16 amino acids. The junction had 2 bases not matched to a gene; V was cut back by 0 bases and J by 0 bases. Germline CDR1 and CDR2: SGHRS and YFSETQ. Here the CDR3 DNA reads TGCGCCAGCAGCTTGGTGGGACAGGGGGGCTCCTACGAGCAGTACTTC. This translates into CASSLVGQGGSYEQYF.

This chain joins TRBV15 and TRBJ1-6; TRBD1 matches at 7 bases. The length of the CDR3 is 14 residues. Germline V gives CDR1 LNHNV, CDR2 YYDKDF (reference sequence). After removal of 3 bases from V and 6 bases from J, the junction contained 2 bases not matched to a gene. The CDR3 region has the DNA TGTGCCACCAGCAGGGACAGGTCTAATTCACCCCTCCACTTT. Translation gives CATSRDRSNSPLHF.

This chain uses TRBV6-5 with TRBJ2-1; TRBD2 agrees at 11 bases. Germline CDR1 and CDR2: MNHEY and SVGAGI. Germline trimming cut 1 base from V and 6 bases from J; bases unmatched to any gene: 5. This CDR3 comprises 16 residues. The CDR3: CASSYFLAGGLNEQFF. The CDR3 DNA is TGTGCCAGCAGTTACTTCTTAGCGGGGGGGCTCAATGAGCAGTTCTTC.

The chain carries TRBV2 and TRBJ1-1, with 7 bases aligning to TRBD1. Germline V gene data show CDR1 as SNHLY and CDR2 as FYNNEI. CDR3 length equals 13 residues. The junction had 6 bases not matched to a gene; V was cut back by 10 bases and J by 1 base. The CDR3 region has the DNA TGTGCCAACGGAAGGGGGCCGAACACTGAAGCTTTCTTT. It codes for CANGRGPNTEAFF.

This clone was detected once. Here the CDR3 DNA reads TGTGCCAGCAGTTATCGTATAGCCCCAGATACGCAGTATTTT. Its protein product is CASSYRIAPDTQYF. The rearrangement links TRBV27 to TRBJ2-3; D uncertain. V was clipped by 4 bases and J by 4 bases, with 12 bases between them. The CDR3 length is 14 residues. The germline CDR1 and CDR2 sequences are MNHEY and SMNVEV (reference sequence).

This clone was recorded only once. The chain recombines TRBV5-1 with TRBJ1-3; no definite D call. Between the trimmed V and J ends, which lost 4 bases and 2 bases, there was a span of 13 bases. CDR3 length: 15 amino acids. Germline V lookup: CDR1 SGHRS, CDR2 YFSETQ. The DNA for the CDR3 is TGCGCCAGCAGCGGTAGCCTCAGCCCTGGAAACACCATATATTTT. This gives the protein CASSGSLSPGNTIYF.

The rearrangement links TRBV19 to TRBJ1-5; D is uncertain. This CDR3 contains 14 residues. CDR1 is LNHDA and CDR2 is SQIVND in the germline V gene (reference sequence). The V end was cut by 2 bases, the J end by 3 bases, with 8 bases between. CDR3 coding DNA: TGTGCCAGTAGTATAAATAACTTCAATCAGCCCCAGCATTTT. Translated, it gives CASSINNFNQPQHF.